A single sample gave rise to the 6 T cell receptor beta chains below, sequenced in a study of cytotoxic CD8 clonotypes in ibrutinib-treated CLL. Using immunoSEQ multiplex PCR, the repertoire was profiled, and TCRdb retains in-frame clones only, with some absent. Found here are some 310,000 clones, roughly 85% of them singletons; the top ten hold 6.7%. Here the sequenced sample was PBMCs, taken before ibrutinib treatment. These receptors all stem from a human donor with chronic lymphocytic leukemia.

This chain joins TRBV10-3 and TRBJ2-1; the D is unclear. This CDR3 is 15 amino acids long. Germline V CDR1 and CDR2: ENHRY, SYGVKD. The V and J ends lost 4 bases and 2 bases respectively, with 12 bases between them. CDR3 region: CAISVSGEAYNEQFF. DNA of the CDR3: TGTGCCATCAGTGTTTCGGGCGAGGCCTACAATGAGCAGTTCTTC.

The rearrangement links TRBV29-1 to TRBJ2-1; the D call may be TRBD1 or TRBD2 (5 bases each). Deletions cut 6 bases from V and 8 bases from J, with 14 bases between. The CDR3 loop spans 12 amino acids. Germline assignment: CDR1 SQVTM and CDR2 ANQGSEA. CDR3 region: CSVGTPLDEQFF. In DNA form, the CDR3 reads TGCAGCGTGGGGACGCCCCTAGATGAGCAGTTCTTC.

This sequence joins TRBV15 and TRBJ2-7; 8 bases agree with TRBD2. This CDR3 has 18 amino acids. J was trimmed by 4 bases and V by 0 bases; bases with no gene match: 14. The V gene's germline CDR1 is LNHNV and CDR2 YYDKDF (reference sequence). Here the CDR3 DNA reads TGTGCCACCAGCAGAGATAGTCTTCCCGGCGGGAGGCTTTACGAGCAGTACTTC. Translated: CATSRDSLPGGRLYEQYF.

The V gene is TRBV27, the J gene TRBJ2-7, with D unresolved. V lost 1 base and J lost 2, with 9 bases in between. CDR1 is MNHEY and CDR2 is SMNVEV in the germline V gene (reference sequence). This CDR3 spans 14 amino acids. The CDR3 nucleotides are TGTGCCAGCAGTTTATTTCGTGGGGCCTACGAGCAGTACTTC. The encoded protein is CASSLFRGAYEQYF.

The chain has TRBV11-2 and TRBJ1-5; TRBD1 aligns across 7 bases. With 5 bases clipped from V and 4 bases from J, the junction kept 8 bases outside the gene matches. Germline values: CDR1 SGHAT, CDR2 FQNNGV. The CDR3 runs 15 residues. CDR3 residues: CASSITGEVNQPQHF. In DNA, the CDR3 is TGTGCCAGCAGCATTACAGGGGAGGTGAATCAGCCCCAGCATTTT.

The rearrangement uses TRBV9 and TRBJ2-3; 12 positions agree with TRBD2. CDR3 length: 16 amino acids. The V segment lost 1 base and the J segment 3 bases; nucleotides outside the gene matches: 3. Germline V gene data show CDR1 as SGDLS and CDR2 as YYNGEE. CDR3 region: CASSVLAGGTTDTQYF. CDR3 DNA sequence: TGTGCCAGCAGCGTACTAGCGGGAGGGACTACAGATACGCAGTATTTT.